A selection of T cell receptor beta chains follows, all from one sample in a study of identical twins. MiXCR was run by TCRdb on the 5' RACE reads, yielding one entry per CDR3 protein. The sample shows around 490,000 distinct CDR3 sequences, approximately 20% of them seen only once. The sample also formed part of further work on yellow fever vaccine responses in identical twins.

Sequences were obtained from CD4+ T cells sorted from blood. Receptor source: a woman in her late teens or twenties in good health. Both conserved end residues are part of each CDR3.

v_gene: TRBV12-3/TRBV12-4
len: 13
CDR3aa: CASRPTGPTEAFF

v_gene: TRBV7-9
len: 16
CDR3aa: CASSPGTSGAPGELFF

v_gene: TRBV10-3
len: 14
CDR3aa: CAISLEGGDTEAFF

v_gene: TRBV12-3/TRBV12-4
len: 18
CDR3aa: CASKRAGTSGTSTYEQYF

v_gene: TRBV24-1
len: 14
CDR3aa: CATSDPSLTDTQYF

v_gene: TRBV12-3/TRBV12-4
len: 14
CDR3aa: CASSWGLTGSEAFF

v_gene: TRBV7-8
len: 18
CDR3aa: CASSLGLAGGWSTDTQYF

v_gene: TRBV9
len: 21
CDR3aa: CASSVAPEGTSGLASTDTQYF

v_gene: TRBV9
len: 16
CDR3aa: CASSASGLAGQNEQFF

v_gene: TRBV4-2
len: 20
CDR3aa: CASSRDASGSGQLGADTQYF

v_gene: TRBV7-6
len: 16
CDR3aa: CASSLDGTVAYNEQFF

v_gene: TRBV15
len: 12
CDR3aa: CATSLDTYEQYF

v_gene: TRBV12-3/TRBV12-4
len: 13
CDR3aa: CASSLDPRYEQYF

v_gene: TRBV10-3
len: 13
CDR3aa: CAISETGGNEQFF

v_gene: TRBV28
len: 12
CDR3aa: CASSLQGGTAFF

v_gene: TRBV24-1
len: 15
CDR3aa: CATSPGSAGNEKLFF

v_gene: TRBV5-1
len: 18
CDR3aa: CASSLTLAGTSGANVLTF

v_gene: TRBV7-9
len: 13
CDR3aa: CASSGLGAYEQYF

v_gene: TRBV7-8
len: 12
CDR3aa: CASSLGKREQYF

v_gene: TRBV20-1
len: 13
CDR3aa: CSARDGPYNEQFF

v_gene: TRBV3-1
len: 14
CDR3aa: CASSQDTRQETQYF

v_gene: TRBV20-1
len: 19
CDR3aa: CSARDLTSGVASSYNEQFF

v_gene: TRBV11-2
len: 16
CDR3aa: CASSSSRGRTAGELFF

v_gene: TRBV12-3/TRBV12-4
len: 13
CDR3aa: CASSPKPGQPQHF

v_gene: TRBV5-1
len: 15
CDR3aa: CASSLSWGRSDTQYF

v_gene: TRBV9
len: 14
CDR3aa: CASSGSGENTEAFF

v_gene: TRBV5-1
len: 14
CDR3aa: CASRINNLFYEQYF

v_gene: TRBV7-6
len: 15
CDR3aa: CASSLGQVLRETQYF

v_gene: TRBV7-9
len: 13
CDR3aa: CASSAQGVGELFF

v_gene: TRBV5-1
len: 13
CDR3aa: CASSLRDRDEAFF

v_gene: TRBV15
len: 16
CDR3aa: CATSRAPRGGQETQYF

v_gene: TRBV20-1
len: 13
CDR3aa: CSARPQSPDTQYF

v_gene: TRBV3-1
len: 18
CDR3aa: CASSRDRGSNIVYNEQFF

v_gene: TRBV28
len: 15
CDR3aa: CASSLARKDPYEQYF

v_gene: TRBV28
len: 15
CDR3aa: CASSLSTTWTAEQFF

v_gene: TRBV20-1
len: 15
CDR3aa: CSATLVGRGTDTQYF

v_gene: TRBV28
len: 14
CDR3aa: CASHGRRNYNEQFF

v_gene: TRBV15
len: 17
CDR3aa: CATSRGYLAGSTDTQYF

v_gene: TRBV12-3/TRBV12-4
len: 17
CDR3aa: CASSLRLAGINTDTQYF

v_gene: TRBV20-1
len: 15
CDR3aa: CSASSGPMGNQPQHF

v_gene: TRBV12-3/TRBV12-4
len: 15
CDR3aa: CASSPTTGTNTEAFF

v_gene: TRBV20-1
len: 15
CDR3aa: CSASDNRGGNSPLHF

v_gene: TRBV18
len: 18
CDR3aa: CASSPPVKREGAKNIQYF

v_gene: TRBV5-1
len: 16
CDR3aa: CASSFLGQGNTGELFF